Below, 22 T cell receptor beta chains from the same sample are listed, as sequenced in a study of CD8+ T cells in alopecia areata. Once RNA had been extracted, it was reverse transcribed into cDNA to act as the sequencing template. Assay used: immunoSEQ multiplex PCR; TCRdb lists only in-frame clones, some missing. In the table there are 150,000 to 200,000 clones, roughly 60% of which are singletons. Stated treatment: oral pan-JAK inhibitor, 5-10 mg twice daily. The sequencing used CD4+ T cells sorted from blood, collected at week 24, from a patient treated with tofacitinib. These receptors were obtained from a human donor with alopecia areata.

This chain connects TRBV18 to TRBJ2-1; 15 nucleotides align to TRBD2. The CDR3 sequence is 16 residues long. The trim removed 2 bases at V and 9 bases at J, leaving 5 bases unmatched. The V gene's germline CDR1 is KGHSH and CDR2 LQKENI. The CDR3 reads CASSPSGGLAGGEQFF. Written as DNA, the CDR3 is TGTGCCAGCTCACCAAGCGGGGGACTAGCGGGGGGTGAGCAGTTCTTC.

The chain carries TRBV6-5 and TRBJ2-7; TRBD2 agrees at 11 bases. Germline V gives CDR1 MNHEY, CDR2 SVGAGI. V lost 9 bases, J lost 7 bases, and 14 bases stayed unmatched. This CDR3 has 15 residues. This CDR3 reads CASRGGTSGSGEQYF. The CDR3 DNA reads TGTGCCAGTCGGGGGGGGACTAGCGGTTCTGGAGAGCAGTACTTC.

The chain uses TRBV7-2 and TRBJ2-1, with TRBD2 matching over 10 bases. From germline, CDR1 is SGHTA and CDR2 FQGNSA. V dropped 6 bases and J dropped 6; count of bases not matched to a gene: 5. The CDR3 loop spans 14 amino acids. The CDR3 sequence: CASRPRTSGNEQFF. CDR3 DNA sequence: TGTGCCAGCAGGCCTCGGACTAGCGGCAATGAGCAGTTCTTC.

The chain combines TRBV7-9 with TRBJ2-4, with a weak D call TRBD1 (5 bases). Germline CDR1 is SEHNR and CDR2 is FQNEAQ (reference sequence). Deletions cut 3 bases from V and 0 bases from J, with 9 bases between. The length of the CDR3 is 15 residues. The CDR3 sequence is CASSLQGLAKNIQYF. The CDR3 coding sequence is TGTGCCAGCAGCTTGCAGGGTCTAGCCAAAAACATTCAGTACTTC.

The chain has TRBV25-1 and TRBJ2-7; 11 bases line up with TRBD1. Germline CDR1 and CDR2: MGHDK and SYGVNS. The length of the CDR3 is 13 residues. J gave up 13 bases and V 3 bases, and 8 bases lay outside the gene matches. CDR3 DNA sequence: TGTGCCAGCAGTGACTGGGACAGGGGGGGCCCTTACTTC. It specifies CASSDWDRGGPYF.

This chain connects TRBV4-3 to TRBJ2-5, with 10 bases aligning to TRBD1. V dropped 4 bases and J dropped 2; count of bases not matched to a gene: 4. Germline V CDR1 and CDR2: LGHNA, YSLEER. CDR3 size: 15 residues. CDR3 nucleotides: TGCGCCAGCAGCCTGACAGGGGGCTCACAAGAGACCCAGTACTTC. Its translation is CASSLTGGSQETQYF.

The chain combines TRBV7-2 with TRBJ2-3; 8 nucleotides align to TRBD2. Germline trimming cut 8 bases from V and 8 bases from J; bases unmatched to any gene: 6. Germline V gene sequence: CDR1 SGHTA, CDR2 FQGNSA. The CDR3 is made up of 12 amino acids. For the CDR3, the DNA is TGTGCCAGCGGGACTAGGCCCGCTACGCAGTATTTT. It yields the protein CASGTRPATQYF.

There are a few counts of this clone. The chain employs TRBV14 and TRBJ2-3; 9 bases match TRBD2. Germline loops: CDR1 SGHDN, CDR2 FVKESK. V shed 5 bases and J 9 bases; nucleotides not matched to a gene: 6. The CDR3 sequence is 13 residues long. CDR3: CASSGTSYATQYF. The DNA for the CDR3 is TGTGCCAGCAGCGGGACTAGCTACGCCACGCAGTATTTT.

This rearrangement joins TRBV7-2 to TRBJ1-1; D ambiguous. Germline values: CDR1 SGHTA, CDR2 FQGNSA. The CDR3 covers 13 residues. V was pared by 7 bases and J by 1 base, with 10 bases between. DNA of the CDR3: TGTGCCAGCACCAAAACCAGGAACACTGAAGCTTTCTTT. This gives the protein CASTKTRNTEAFF.

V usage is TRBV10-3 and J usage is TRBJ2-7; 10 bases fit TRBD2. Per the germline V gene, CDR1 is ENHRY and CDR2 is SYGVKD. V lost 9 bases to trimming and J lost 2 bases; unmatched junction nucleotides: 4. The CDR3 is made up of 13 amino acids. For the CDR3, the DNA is TGTGCCATAGCGGGAGGGCAAACCTACGAGCAGTACTTC. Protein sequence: CAIAGGQTYEQYF.

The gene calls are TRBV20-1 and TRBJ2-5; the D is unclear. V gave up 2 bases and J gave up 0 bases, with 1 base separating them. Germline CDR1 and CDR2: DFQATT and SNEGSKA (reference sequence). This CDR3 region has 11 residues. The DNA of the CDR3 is TGCAGTGCTAGACACCAAGAGACCCAGTACTTC. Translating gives CSARHQETQYF.

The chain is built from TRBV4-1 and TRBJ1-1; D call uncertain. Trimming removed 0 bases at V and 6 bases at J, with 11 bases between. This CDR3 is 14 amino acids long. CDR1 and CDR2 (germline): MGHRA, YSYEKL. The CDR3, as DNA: TGCGCCAGCAGCCAAGAGGAGTATGGTTCTGAAGCTTTCTTT. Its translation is CASSQEEYGSEAFF.

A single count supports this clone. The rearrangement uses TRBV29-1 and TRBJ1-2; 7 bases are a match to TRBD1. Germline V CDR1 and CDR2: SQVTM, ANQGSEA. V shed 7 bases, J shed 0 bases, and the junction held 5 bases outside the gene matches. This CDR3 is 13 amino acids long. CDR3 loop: CSAGTVSNYGYTF. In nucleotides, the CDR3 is TGCAGCGCCGGGACAGTCTCTAACTATGGCTACACCTTC.

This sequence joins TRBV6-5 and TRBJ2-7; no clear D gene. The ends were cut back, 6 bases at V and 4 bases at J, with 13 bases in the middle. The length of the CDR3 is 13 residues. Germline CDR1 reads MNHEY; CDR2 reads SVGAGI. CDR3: CASSYGRVYEQYF. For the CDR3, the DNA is TGTGCCAGCAGCTACGGCCGGGTGTACGAGCAGTACTTC.

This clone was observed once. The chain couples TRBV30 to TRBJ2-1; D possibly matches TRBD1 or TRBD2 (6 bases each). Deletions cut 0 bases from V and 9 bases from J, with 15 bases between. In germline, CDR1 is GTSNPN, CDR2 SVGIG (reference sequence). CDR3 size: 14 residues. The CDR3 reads CAWSVGGSGVEQFF. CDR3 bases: TGTGCCTGGAGTGTAGGGGGGAGTGGGGTTGAGCAGTTCTTC.

CDR3 protein: CSVEEIRDNPPLHF. CDR3 bases: TGCAGCGTTGAAGAGATCAGGGACAATCCACCCCTCCACTTT. V and J are TRBV29-1 and TRBJ1-6; a possible D gene is TRBD1 (6 bases). The germline V gene has CDR1 SQVTM and CDR2 ANQGSEA. This CDR3 region has 14 residues. The V gene lost 0 bases and the J gene lost 11 bases, with 14 bases spanning the gap.

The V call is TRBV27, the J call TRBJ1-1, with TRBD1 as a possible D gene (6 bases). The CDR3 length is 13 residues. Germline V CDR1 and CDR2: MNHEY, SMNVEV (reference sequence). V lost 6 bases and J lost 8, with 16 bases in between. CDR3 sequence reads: CASRGTGTREAFF. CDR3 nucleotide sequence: TGTGCCAGCAGAGGAACAGGGACGAGGGAAGCTTTCTTT.

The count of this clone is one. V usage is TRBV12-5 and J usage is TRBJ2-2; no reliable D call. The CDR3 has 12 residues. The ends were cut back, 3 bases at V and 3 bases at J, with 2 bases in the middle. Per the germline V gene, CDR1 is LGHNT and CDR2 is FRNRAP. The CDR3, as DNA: TGTGCTAGTGGTTTCCACACCGGGGAGCTGTTTTTT. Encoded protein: CASGFHTGELFF.

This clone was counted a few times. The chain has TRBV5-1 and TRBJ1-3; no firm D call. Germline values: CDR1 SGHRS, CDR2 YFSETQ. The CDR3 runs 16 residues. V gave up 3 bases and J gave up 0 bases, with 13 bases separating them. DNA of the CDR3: TGCGCCAGCAGCTCGGGCCGTGACGCCTCTGGAAACACCATATATTTT. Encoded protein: CASSSGRDASGNTIYF.

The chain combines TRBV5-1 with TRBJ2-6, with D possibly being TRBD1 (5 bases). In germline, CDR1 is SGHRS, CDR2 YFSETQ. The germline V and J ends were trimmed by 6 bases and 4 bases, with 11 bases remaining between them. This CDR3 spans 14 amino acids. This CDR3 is CASKGAPGANVLTF. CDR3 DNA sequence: TGCGCCAGCAAAGGGGCGCCGGGGGCCAACGTCCTGACTTTC.

The CDR3 DNA reads as TGCAGCGTTGGGCTCCCGGGGGATGAAAAACTGTTTTTT. Translating it yields CSVGLPGDEKLFF. The V and J genes are TRBV29-1 and TRBJ1-4, with D tentatively TRBD1 (5 bases). Trimming shortened V by 4 bases and J by 6 bases, and 12 bases separated the two germline ends. Looked up from germline, CDR1 is SQVTM and CDR2 is ANQGSEA. CDR3 length: 13 amino acids.

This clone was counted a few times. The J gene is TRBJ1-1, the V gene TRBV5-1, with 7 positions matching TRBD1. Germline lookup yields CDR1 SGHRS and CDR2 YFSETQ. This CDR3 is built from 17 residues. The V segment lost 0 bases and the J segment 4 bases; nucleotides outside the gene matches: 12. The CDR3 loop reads CASSLGQGGILGTEAFF. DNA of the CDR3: TGCGCCAGCAGCTTGGGACAGGGAGGGATTCTAGGCACTGAAGCTTTCTTT.